The source of this T cell receptor beta chain is a study of molecular identifiers for immune sequencing clone quantification. Previously described methods with listed TCR primers produced the bulk TCR libraries. MiXCR was run by TCRdb on the PCR reads, yielding one entry per CDR3 protein. The sample has over 8,000 distinct CDR3 sequences, 18% seen once. Points from the study as a whole: Spiked-in Jurkat TCR RNA corresponding to one cell was reported as detectable against approximately 900,000 naive cells. Clones above 20 RNA copies contained over 97% of effector molecules and under 1% of naive molecules.

V was pared by 1 base and J by 5 bases, with 7 bases of the junction left unmatched. CDR1 and CDR2 (germline): LGHDT, YNNKEL (reference sequence). This CDR3 has 17 amino acids. Many counts were recorded for this clonotype. Its target is not known. Sequenced material: naive CD8+ T cells from blood, with Jurkat cell RNA spiked in. As for subset: FACS-sorted CD8+CD4-CCR7+CD45RA+ naive T cells. The chain is built from TRBV3-1 and TRBJ2-3, with 12 bases aligning to TRBD2. The receptor was derived from a human donor in good health. Some libraries in this study had Jurkat cell RNA spiked in. CDR3 protein: CASSQGRLAGEIDTQYF. The CDR3 DNA is TGTGCCAGCAGCCAAGGACGACTAGCGGGAGAAATAGATACGCAGTATTTT.